The text below deals with one T cell receptor beta chain. This record belongs to a study of blood T cell repertoires in COVID-19. Study-level information: Sites across the United States, Italy and Spain contributed samples from acute and convalescent COVID-19. In each case, the material was cDNA or gDNA derived from T cells, B-cell-depleted T cells, or PBMCs.

The CDR3 extends over 15 amino acids. Trimming took 5 bases from V and 8 from J, leaving 21 bases between them. Per the germline V gene, CDR1 is MGHRA and CDR2 is YSYEKL. As handled by the study authors: Estimation of nucleated cell counts relied on the amplification of reference gene primers. The table came from immunoSEQ multiplex PCR; TCRdb's copy has only in-frame clones and leaves some out. The V and J calls and clone size were taken over from that table, and D and trimming were inferred from the DNA. The repertoire includes 150,000 to 200,000 clones, 80% to 90% of them detected once, and 3% to 4% sits in the top ten.

Specimen: peripheral blood. The sequence came from a man aged 55 to 70 with acute or convalescent COVID-19. The V call is TRBV4-1, the J call TRBJ1-2; a possible D gene is TRBD1 (6 bases). The CDR3 DNA sequence: TGCGCCAGCAGCTCGCTCCGGGACAAGATTAGGGGCTACACCTTC. Residues: CASSSLRDKIRGYTF.